Here is one TCR beta chain with its context. As yet, its antigen is unknown. Sorted subsets were CFSE-labeled and cultured roughly five days with allogeneic dendritic cells. The data stem from a study of regulatory dendritic cells for organ transplantation. Study context: Monocytes received vitamin D3 on days 0 and 4, IL-10 on day 4. LPS was added to dendritic cell cultures on day 6. Study-level results: Regulatory dendritic cells appeared to expand memory CD8+ clones less than mature ones.

Method: immunoSEQ multiplex PCR; TCRdb's copy keeps in-frame clones and lacks some. Of around 12,000 clones in the sample, approximately 89% are singletons; the top ten hold roughly 0.22%. This receptor was obtained from a human donor in good health. Sequencing was performed on naive CD8+ T cells from blood cultured with regulatory dendritic cells. Sample subset: CD45RA+ naive T cells.

As DNA, the CDR3 is TGTGCCAGAGTAAACCGACTAGCGGGAGTTTCCTCTGGGGCCAACGTCCTGACTTTC. The encoded protein is CARVNRLAGVSSGANVLTF. This chain links TRBV2 with TRBJ2-6; 12 bases align to TRBD2. CDR1 SNHLY and CDR2 FYNNEI come from the germline V gene. This CDR3 region has 19 residues. V dropped 9 bases and J dropped 0; count of bases not matched to a gene: 12.